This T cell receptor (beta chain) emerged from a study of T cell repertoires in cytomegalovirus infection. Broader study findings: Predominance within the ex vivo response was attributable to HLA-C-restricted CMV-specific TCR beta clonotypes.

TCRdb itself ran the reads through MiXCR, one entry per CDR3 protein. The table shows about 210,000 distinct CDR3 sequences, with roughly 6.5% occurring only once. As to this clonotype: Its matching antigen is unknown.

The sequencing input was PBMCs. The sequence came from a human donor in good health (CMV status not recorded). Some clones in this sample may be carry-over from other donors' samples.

CDR3 region: CASSGGSSEAFF. For the CDR3, the DNA is TGTGCCAGCAGCGGGGGGAGTTCTGAAGCTTTCTTT. V is TRBV2 and J is TRBJ1-1, with a possible D match to TRBD1 (5 bases). The CDR3 totals 12 residues. Germline V gene data show CDR1 as SNHLY and CDR2 as FYNNEI. Trimming stripped 6 bases from V and 6 bases from J, with 11 bases between.